This T cell receptor beta chain emerged from a study of shared clonotypes between healthy human individuals. Sequencing was performed with immunoSEQ multiplex PCR; in TCRdb, only in-frame clones are kept and a portion is missing. The table shows roughly 2.2 million clones, with roughly 92% occurring only once. This clonotype was sampled from a man aged 18 to 30 in good health. Some clones in this sample may be carry-over from other donors' samples. Material: naive CD4+ T cells from PBMCs. Subset indicated: CD45RA+ positively selected.

CDR3 DNA sequence: TGTGCCACCAGCGGTTCAAGGAGCGACACTGAAGCTTTCTTT. It specifies CATSGSRSDTEAFF. This chain joins TRBV15 and TRBJ1-1; D is undetermined. The germline V gene encodes CDR1 LNHNV and CDR2 YYDKDF (reference sequence). This CDR3 is built from 14 residues. Trimming shortened V by 5 bases and J by 3 bases, and 13 bases separated the two germline ends.